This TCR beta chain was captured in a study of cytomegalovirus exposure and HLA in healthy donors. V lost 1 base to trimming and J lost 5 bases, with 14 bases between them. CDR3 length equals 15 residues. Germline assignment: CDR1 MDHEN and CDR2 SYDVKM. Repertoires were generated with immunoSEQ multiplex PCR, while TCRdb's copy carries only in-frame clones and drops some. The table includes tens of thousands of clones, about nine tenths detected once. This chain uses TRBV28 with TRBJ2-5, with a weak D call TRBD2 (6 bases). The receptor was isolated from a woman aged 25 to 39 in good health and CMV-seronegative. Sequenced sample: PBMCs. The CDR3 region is CASSLFGSLSETQYF. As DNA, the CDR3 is TGTGCCAGCAGTTTATTCGGGAGTTTGTCGGAGACCCAGTACTTC.